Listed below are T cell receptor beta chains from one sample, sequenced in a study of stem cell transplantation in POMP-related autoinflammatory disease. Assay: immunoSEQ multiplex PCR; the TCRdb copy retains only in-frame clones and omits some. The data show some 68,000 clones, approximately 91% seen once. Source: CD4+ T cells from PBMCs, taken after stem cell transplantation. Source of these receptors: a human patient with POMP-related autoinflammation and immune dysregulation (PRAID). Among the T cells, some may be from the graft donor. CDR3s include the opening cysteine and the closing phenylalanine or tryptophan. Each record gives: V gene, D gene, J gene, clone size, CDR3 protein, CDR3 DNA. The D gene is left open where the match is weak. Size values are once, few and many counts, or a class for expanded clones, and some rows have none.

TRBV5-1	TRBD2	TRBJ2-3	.	CASSSGLRDQYF	TGCGCCAGCAGCTCGGGACTAAGGGATCAGTATTTT
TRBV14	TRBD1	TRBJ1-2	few	CASSRIGDRDYGYTF	TGTGCCAGCAGCCGGATAGGGGACAGGGACTATGGCTACACCTTC
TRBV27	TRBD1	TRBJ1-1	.	CASSRQGAYTEAFF	TGTGCCAGCAGCCGACAGGGGGCTTACACTGAAGCTTTCTTT
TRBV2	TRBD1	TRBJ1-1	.	CASSDGEQGLNTEAFF	TGTGCCAGCAGTGATGGTGAACAGGGGCTTAACACTGAAGCTTTCTTT
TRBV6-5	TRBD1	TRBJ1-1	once	CASSIKPRGRAEAFF	TGTGCCAGCAGTATCAAACCCAGGGGGAGGGCTGAAGCTTTCTTT
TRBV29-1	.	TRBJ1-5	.	CAGGDEQPQHF	TGCGCGGGGGGGGATGAGCAGCCCCAGCATTTT
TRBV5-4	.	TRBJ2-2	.	CASSKDYYTGELFF	TGTGCCAGCAGCAAGGACTACTACACCGGGGAGCTGTTTTTT
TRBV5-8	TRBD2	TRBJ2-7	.	CASSLWTSGRDQYEQYF	TGTGCCAGCAGCCTGTGGACTAGCGGGAGGGACCAGTACGAGCAGTACTTC
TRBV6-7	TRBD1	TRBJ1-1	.	CASSYLPDRGMPEAFF	TGTGCCAGCAGTTACCTCCCGGACAGGGGGATGCCTGAAGCTTTCTTT
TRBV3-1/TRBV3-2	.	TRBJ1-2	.	CASSQGLFYGYTF	TGTGCCAGCAGCCAAGGTCTTTTCTATGGCTACACCTTC
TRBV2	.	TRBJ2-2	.	CASSSPGQNTGELFF	TGTGCCAGCAGTTCGCCGGGACAAAACACCGGGGAGCTGTTTTTT
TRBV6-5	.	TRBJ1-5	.	CASSRYGNQPQHF	TGTGCCAGCAGCCGATACGGCAATCAGCCCCAGCATTTT
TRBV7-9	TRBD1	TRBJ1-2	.	CASSLTRTGGGYGYTF	TGTGCCAGCAGCCTAACAAGGACAGGGGGCGGCTATGGCTACACCTTC
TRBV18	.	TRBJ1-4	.	CASSRDRKNNEKLFF	TGTGCCAGCTCGCGTGACAGGAAGAATAATGAAAAACTGTTTTTT
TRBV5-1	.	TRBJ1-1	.	CASSLAPPNTEAFF	TGCGCCAGCAGCCTCGCCCCCCCGAACACTGAAGCTTTCTTT
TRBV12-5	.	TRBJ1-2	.	CASAWDFYGYTF	TGTGCTAGTGCCTGGGACTTCTATGGCTACACCTTC
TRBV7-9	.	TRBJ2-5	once	CASSLSPRVSQETQYF	TGTGCCAGCAGCTTATCCCCGCGGGTTTCGCAAGAGACCCAGTACTTC
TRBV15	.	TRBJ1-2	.	CATSPGRPPYGYTF	TGTGCCACCAGCCCGGGACGCCCTCCCTATGGCTACACCTTC
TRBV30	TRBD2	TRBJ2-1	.	CASHTWASGDEQFF	TGTGCCTCCCACACTTGGGCTAGCGGAGATGAGCAGTTCTTC
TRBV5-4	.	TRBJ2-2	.	CASSAPGLVNTGELFF	TGTGCCAGCAGCGCACCGGGACTCGTGAACACCGGGGAGCTGTTTTTT
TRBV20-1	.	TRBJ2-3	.	CSASASGTDTQYF	TGCAGTGCTAGTGCCAGCGGCACAGATACGCAGTATTTT
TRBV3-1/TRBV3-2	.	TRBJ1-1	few	CASSQDTRFTEAFF	TGTGCCAGCAGCCAAGATACCAGATTCACTGAAGCTTTCTTT
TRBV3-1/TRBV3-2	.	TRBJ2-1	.	CASSQEAGASNNEQFF	TGTGCCAGCAGCCAAGAGGCCGGGGCCAGTAACAATGAGCAGTTCTTC
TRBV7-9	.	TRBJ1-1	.	CASSRTGGGTEAFF	TGTGCCAGCAGCCGAACCGGCGGGGGGACTGAAGCTTTCTTT
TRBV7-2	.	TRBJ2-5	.	CASSRRDASRETQYF	TGTGCCAGCAGCCGCAGGGACGCCAGTAGAGAGACCCAGTACTTC
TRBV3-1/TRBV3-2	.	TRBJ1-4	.	CASSQSGNEKLFF	TGTGCCAGCAGCCAAAGCGGGAATGAAAAACTGTTTTTT
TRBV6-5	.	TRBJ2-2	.	CASRQYLKGGELFF	TGTGCCAGCAGGCAGTACCTCAAGGGCGGGGAGCTGTTTTTT
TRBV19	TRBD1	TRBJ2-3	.	CASSIFGQGSTDTQYF	TGTGCCAGTAGTATTTTCGGACAGGGGAGTACAGATACGCAGTATTTT